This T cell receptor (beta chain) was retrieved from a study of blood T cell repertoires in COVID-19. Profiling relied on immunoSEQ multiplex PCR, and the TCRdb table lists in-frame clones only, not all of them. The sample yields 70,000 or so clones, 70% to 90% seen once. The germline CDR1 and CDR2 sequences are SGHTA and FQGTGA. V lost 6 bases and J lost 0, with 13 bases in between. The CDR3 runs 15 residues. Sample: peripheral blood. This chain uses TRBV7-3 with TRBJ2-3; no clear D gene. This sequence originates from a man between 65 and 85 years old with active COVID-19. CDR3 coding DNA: TGTGCCAGCAGGGTAGGAGCGACTAGCACAGATACGCAGTATTTT. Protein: CASRVGATSTDTQYF.